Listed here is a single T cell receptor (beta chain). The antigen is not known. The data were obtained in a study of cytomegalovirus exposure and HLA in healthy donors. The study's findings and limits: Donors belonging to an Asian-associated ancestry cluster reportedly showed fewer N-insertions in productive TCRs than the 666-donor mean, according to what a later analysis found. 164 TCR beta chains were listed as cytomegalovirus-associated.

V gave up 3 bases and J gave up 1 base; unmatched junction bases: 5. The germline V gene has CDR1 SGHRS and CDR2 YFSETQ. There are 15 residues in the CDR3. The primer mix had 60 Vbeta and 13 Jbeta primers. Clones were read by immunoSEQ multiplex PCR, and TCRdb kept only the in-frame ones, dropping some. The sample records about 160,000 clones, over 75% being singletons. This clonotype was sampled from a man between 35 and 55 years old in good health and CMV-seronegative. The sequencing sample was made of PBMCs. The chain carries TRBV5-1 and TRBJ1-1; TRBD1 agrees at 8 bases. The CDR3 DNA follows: TGCGCCAGCAGCTCAGGGGGCGGTGGGAACACTGAAGCTTTCTTT. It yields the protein CASSSGGGGNTEAFF. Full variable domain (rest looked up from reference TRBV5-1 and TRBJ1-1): KAGVTQTPRYLIKTRGQQVTLSCSPISGHRSVSWYQQTPGQGLQFLFEYFSETQRNKGNFPGRFSGRQFSNSRSEMNVSTLELGDSALYLCASSSGGGGNTEAFFGQGTRLTVV.